One sample yielded the 29 T cell receptor beta chains listed below, sequenced in a study of shared clonotypes between healthy human individuals. Using immunoSEQ multiplex PCR, the repertoire was profiled, and TCRdb retains in-frame clones only, with some absent. The table includes some 1,100,000 clones, 78% detected once. The sequenced sample was memory CD4+ T cells from PBMCs. Subset indicated: CD45RA-negative fraction. All receptors derive from a man younger than 30 in good health. Some clones in this sample may be carry-over from other donors' samples.

The V and J genes are TRBV19 and TRBJ2-7, with TRBD2 identical over 13 bases. J lost 4 bases, V lost 7 bases, and 10 bases had no gene match. From germline, CDR1 is LNHDA and CDR2 SQIVND (reference sequence). CDR3 length: 16 amino acids. CDR3 sequence: CASNNGTSGKSYEQYF. The CDR3 coding sequence is TGTGCCAGTAACAACGGGACTAGCGGGAAGAGTTACGAGCAGTACTTC.

In its sample, this clone was seen a few times. This chain uses TRBV29-1 with TRBJ1-1; no reliable D call. The CDR3 consists of 13 residues. CDR1 is SQVTM and CDR2 is ANQGSEA in the germline V gene. Trimming took off 7 bases at V and 1 base at J, with 13 bases between the two ends. In DNA form, the CDR3 reads TGCAGCGCCACTCCCCAGGAGAACACTGAAGCTTTCTTT. Protein sequence: CSATPQENTEAFF.

V usage is TRBV5-1 and J usage is TRBJ2-3; 9 nucleotides match TRBD2. The CDR3 extends over 17 amino acids. CDR1 and CDR2 from the germline V gene are SGHRS and YFSETQ. Trimming at V came to 0 bases and at J to 0 bases, leaving 5 bases not matched to a gene. The CDR3 sequence is CASSLVPSGVSTDTQYF. CDR3 nucleotides: TGCGCCAGCAGCTTGGTCCCTAGCGGGGTTAGCACAGATACGCAGTATTTT.

The chain has TRBV11-2 and TRBJ2-1; no reliable D call. The V and J ends lost 2 bases and 4 bases respectively, with 6 bases between them. Germline V CDR1 and CDR2: SGHAT, FQNNGV. This CDR3 spans 13 amino acids. CDR3 sequence reads: CASSLSEYNEQFF. In nucleotides, the CDR3 is TGTGCCAGCAGCTTATCGGAATACAATGAGCAGTTCTTC.

The V call is TRBV30, the J call TRBJ2-7; TRBD1 agrees at 7 bases. The CDR3 sequence is 12 residues long. J lost 7 bases, V lost 7 bases, and 10 bases had no gene match. Germline CDR1 and CDR2: GTSNPN and SVGIG (reference sequence). CDR3 sequence reads: CASTGTAYEQYF. For the CDR3, the DNA is TGTGCCTCTACCGGGACAGCATATGAGCAGTACTTC. Drawing the rest from reference TRBV30 and TRBJ2-7, the complete variable domain is SQTIHQWPATLVQPVGSPLSLECTVEGTSNPNLYWYRQAAGRGLQLLFYSVGIGQISSEVPQNLSASRPQDRQFILSSKKLLLSDSGFYLCASTGTAYEQYFGPGTRLTVT.

The chain carries TRBV11-2 and TRBJ1-5; D remains ambiguous. Germline V CDR1 and CDR2: SGHAT, FQNNGV. With 3 bases removed from V and 0 bases from J, the gap between germline ends came to 6 bases. This CDR3 has 14 residues. Here the CDR3 reads CASSLTHSNQPQHF. CDR3 nucleotide sequence: TGTGCCAGCAGCTTGACTCATAGCAATCAGCCCCAGCATTTT.

Concerning this clone: Additional DNA sequences in this sample encode the identical CDR3. CDR3 residues: CASSVRETQYF. Written as DNA, the CDR3 is TGTGCCAGCAGCGTCAGGGAGACCCAGTACTTC. The rearrangement uses TRBV2 and TRBJ2-5; D call uncertain. Trimming left V 6 bases short and J 5 bases short, with 7 bases between. Germline CDR1 is SNHLY and CDR2 is FYNNEI. This CDR3 is 11 amino acids long.

The genes are TRBV28 and TRBJ2-1; the D gene is possibly TRBD2 (6 bases). CDR3 length: 13 residues. V was trimmed by 5 bases and J by 14 bases, leaving 19 bases between them. Germline CDR1 is MDHEN and CDR2 is SYDVKM. The CDR3 DNA follows: TGTGCCAGCAGTGTAATCGCGGAGGGGCGGGAGTTCTTC. The encoded protein is CASSVIAEGREFF.

The rearrangement uses TRBV7-9 and TRBJ2-5; D remains ambiguous. The end of the DNA aligns better with TRBJ2-7, so the J call may be wrong. CDR1 and CDR2 from the germline V gene are SEHNR and FQNEAQ (reference sequence). This CDR3 has 14 amino acids. CDR3 in DNA: TGTGCCAGCAGCTTAGGCTCTAGCTCCTACGAGCAGTACTTC. Encoded protein: CASSLGSSSYEQYF.

For the CDR3, the DNA is TGTGCCAGCAGGCTTAAAAGGGGTCCGGGGTCAGGAAACACCATATATTTT. Its protein is CASRLKRGPGSGNTIYF. The rearrangement joins TRBV13 to TRBJ1-3, with D perhaps TRBD1 (5 bases). Trimming took off 6 bases at V and 4 bases at J, with 22 bases between the two ends. The germline V gene encodes CDR1 PRHDT and CDR2 FYEKMQ (reference sequence). This CDR3 is 17 amino acids long.

Turning to this clone: Other DNA sequences of this sample code for an identical CDR3. The chain uses TRBV18 and TRBJ2-1; D remains unclear. The CDR3 runs 13 residues. Trimming pared 4 bases from V and 4 bases from J, leaving 8 bases between. Per germline, CDR1 KGHSH and CDR2 LQKENI. The CDR3 DNA is TGTGCCAGCTCACTCGGGCCGTACAATGAGCAGTTCTTC. Protein sequence: CASSLGPYNEQFF.

J is TRBJ2-2 and V is TRBV29-1; D gene ambiguous. Looked up from germline, CDR1 is SQVTM and CDR2 is ANQGSEA. This CDR3 is built from 14 residues. The V end was cut by 7 bases, the J end by 13 bases, with 25 bases between. The CDR3 here is CSALDGVRRKRLFF. CDR3 in DNA: TGCAGCGCCCTTGATGGAGTCAGGCGAAAGCGGCTGTTTTTT.

This sequence joins TRBV19 and TRBJ2-6, with D possibly called TRBD1 or TRBD2 (6 bases each). Trimming left V 5 bases short and J 1 base short, with 18 bases between. Looked up from germline, CDR1 is LNHDA and CDR2 is SQIVND (reference sequence). The CDR3 is 18 residues long. The CDR3 loop reads CASSPAGGRRSGANVLTF. The CDR3 DNA follows: TGTGCCAGTAGTCCCGCCGGGGGCAGGAGGTCTGGGGCCAACGTCCTGACTTTC.

The chain uses TRBV6-6 and TRBJ1-2; TRBD1 agrees at 11 bases. From germline, CDR1 is MNHNY and CDR2 SVGAGI (reference sequence). The CDR3 loop spans 14 amino acids. The junction had 3 bases not matched to a gene; V was cut back by 2 bases and J by 7 bases. CDR3 protein: CASSYGQGAFGYTF. CDR3 DNA: TGTGCCAGCAGTTACGGACAGGGGGCGTTTGGCTACACCTTC.

This clone was seen a few times. This chain uses TRBV9 with TRBJ2-2; 7 nucleotides align to TRBD1. This CDR3 has 14 amino acids. Trimming took 4 bases from V and 13 from J; bases not matched to a gene: 13. The germline V gene has CDR1 SGDLS and CDR2 YYNGEE. CDR3 DNA: TGTGCCAGCAGCTCTAACAGGGGTCATAAGCGGCTGTTTTTT. This gives the protein CASSSNRGHKRLFF.

The chain uses TRBV5-1 and TRBJ2-5; D gene uncertain. The CDR3 has 12 residues. CDR1 is SGHRS and CDR2 is YFSETQ in the germline V gene. V lost 7 bases, J lost 4 bases, and 11 bases lay in between. The CDR3 protein is CASPPWAETQYF. For the CDR3, the DNA is TGCGCCAGCCCCCCTTGGGCAGAGACCCAGTACTTC.

This clone appeared once. The gene calls are TRBV18 and TRBJ1-3; 7 positions match TRBD1. CDR3 length: 15 residues. The germline V gene has CDR1 KGHSH and CDR2 LQKENI. With 2 bases clipped from V and 2 bases from J, the junction kept 3 bases outside the gene matches. CDR3 amino acids: CASSPTGEPGNTIYF. The DNA of the CDR3 is TGTGCCAGCTCACCAACAGGGGAGCCTGGAAACACCATATATTTT.

The CDR3 nucleotides are TGTGCCAGCAGCCCAAAAAAACTGCAGCAACACACTGAAGCTTTCTTT. Its protein is CASSPKKLQQHTEAFF. The V and J genes are TRBV27 and TRBJ1-1, with D hard to call. The CDR3 spans 16 residues. V was shortened by 6 bases and J by 3 bases, with 20 bases between the two germline ends. The germline gives CDR1 MNHEY, CDR2 SMNVEV (reference sequence).

In its sample, this clone was seen many times. The rearrangement uses TRBV7-9 and TRBJ2-5, with D hard to call. CDR3 length: 15 residues. V was pared by 1 base and J by 2 bases, with 11 bases between. CDR1 is SEHNR and CDR2 is FQNEAQ in the germline V gene (reference sequence). CDR3 DNA sequence: TGTGCCAGCAGCTTAGGTCGTGGGATTCAAGAGACCCAGTACTTC. Translation: CASSLGRGIQETQYF.

This chain uses TRBV6-5 with TRBJ1-1, with D tentatively TRBD1 (5 bases). The V and J ends lost 0 bases and 5 bases respectively, with 13 bases between them. The CDR3 has 15 residues. The V gene's germline CDR1 is MNHEY and CDR2 SVGAGI. DNA for the CDR3: TGTGCCAGCAGTTACTCGAGGGGCAGAGGAACTGAAGCTTTCTTT. Translated, it gives CASSYSRGRGTEAFF.

This clone was picked up one time. J is TRBJ1-2 and V is TRBV5-4; no definite D call. The V and J ends lost 1 base and 5 bases respectively, with 6 bases between them. The germline gives CDR1 SGHNT, CDR2 YYREEE (reference sequence). The CDR3 loop spans 12 amino acids. The CDR3 region has the DNA TGTGCCAGCAGCTTGAGCAAATATGGCTACACCTTC. Its translation is CASSLSKYGYTF.

As for this clone: This may stem from a read error, because a much larger clone lies one nucleotide away. The V and J genes are TRBV7-2 and TRBJ2-5; TRBD2 agrees at 9 bases. The CDR3 runs to 15 residues. From germline, CDR1 is SGHTA and CDR2 FQGNSA. The chain's CDR3 is CVSSYVAGVQETQYF. CDR3 bases: TGTGTCAGCAGCTACGTAGCGGGAGTACAAGAGACCCAGTACTTC.

This clone was seen a few times. This chain joins TRBV7-2 and TRBJ2-1; D is possibly TRBD1 or TRBD2 (5 bases each). Looked up from germline, CDR1 is SGHTA and CDR2 is FQGNSA. The CDR3 totals 16 residues. V lost 5 bases and J lost 4, with 18 bases in between. This CDR3 reads CASSKSGTLDYNEQFF. The CDR3 region has the DNA TGTGCCAGCAGCAAGTCCGGGACCCTGGATTACAATGAGCAGTTCTTC.

The gene calls are TRBV27 and TRBJ2-5; TRBD1 is a possible D gene (5 bases). This CDR3 is 15 amino acids long. V was cut by 2 bases and J by 3 bases, with 13 bases left in between. In germline, CDR1 is MNHEY, CDR2 SMNVEV (reference sequence). The CDR3 nucleotides read TGTGCCAGCAGTTTACGAGGTGACAGAGAAGAGACCCAGTACTTC. Translating gives CASSLRGDREETQYF.

At least ten counts were recorded for this clone. This sequence joins TRBV6-1 and TRBJ2-1; D remains unclear. Germline assignment: CDR1 MNHNS and CDR2 SASEGT. The V gene lost 4 bases and the J gene lost 6 bases, with 10 bases spanning the gap. The CDR3 loop spans 13 amino acids. CDR3: CASSVLWGNEQFF. The CDR3 DNA follows: TGTGCCAGCAGTGTACTTTGGGGCAATGAGCAGTTCTTC.

This clone was observed a few times. The J gene is TRBJ2-7, the V gene TRBV11-2; D is possibly TRBD1 (6 bases). The V end lost 2 bases, the J end lost 0 bases, and 8 bases lay between the germline ends. The CDR3 contains 14 residues. CDR1 is SGHAT, CDR2 FQNNGV, per germline. CDR3 DNA: TGTGCCAGCAGCTTACCGGACAGCTCCTACGAGCAGTACTTC. It translates to CASSLPDSSYEQYF.

The rearrangement links TRBV15 to TRBJ2-7; TRBD1 is a possible D gene (6 bases). V gave up 4 bases and J gave up 2 bases, with 9 bases separating them. Looked up from germline, CDR1 is LNHNV and CDR2 is YYDKDF (reference sequence). This CDR3 is built from 13 residues. DNA for the CDR3: TGTGCCACCAGCAACGGACAGCCCTACGAGCAGTACTTC. Its translation is CATSNGQPYEQYF.

This clone came up a few times. The gene calls are TRBV11-2 and TRBJ2-5; tentatively, D is TRBD1 (6 bases). Trimming cost V 6 bases and J 0 bases, with 17 bases left between them. Germline V gives CDR1 SGHAT, CDR2 FQNNGV. CDR3 size: 16 residues. CDR3 bases: TGTGCCAGCAGGGTGGACAGCACTAGAAACCAAGAGACCCAGTACTTC. Protein sequence: CASRVDSTRNQETQYF. Together with reference TRBV11-2 and TRBJ2-5, the CDR3 gives the full variable domain: EAGVAQSPRYKIIEKRQSVAFWCNPISGHATLYWYQQILGQGPKLLIQFQNNGVVDDSQLPKDRFSAERLKGVDSTLKIQPAKLEDSAVYLCASRVDSTRNQETQYFGPGTRLLVL.

Details on this clone: Other nucleotide sequences from this sample produce the same CDR3. This chain links TRBV7-6 with TRBJ2-5, with 8 bases fitting TRBD1. Germline CDR1 SGHVS, CDR2 FNYEAQ. The CDR3 is made up of 14 amino acids. Trimming removed 5 bases from V and 2 bases from J; junction bases left unmatched: 4. For the CDR3, the DNA is TGTGCCAGCAGCCTCGACAGGGGACAAGAGACCCAGTACTTC. It specifies CASSLDRGQETQYF.